The rows below give T cell receptor beta chains drawn from one sample of a study of a mutant IDH1 vaccine in newly diagnosed glioma. Clones were read by immunoSEQ multiplex PCR, and TCRdb kept only the in-frame ones, dropping some. This table holds 25,000 to 35,000 clones, 85% to 90% found once. Their antigens remain unidentified. The input for sequencing was PBMCs, taken from a glioma patient whose treatment included an IDH1 peptide vaccine. The receptors originated from a man between 18 and 29 years old with glioma. Both conserved end residues are part of each CDR3. Each record gives: clone size, V gene, CDR3 protein. Clone size is shown for a subset of rows, as once, few, many or a class of expanded clone.

clone size: .
V gene: TRBV28
CDR3 protein: CASSLVETQYF

clone size: .
V gene: TRBV4-3
CDR3 protein: CASSQQTGSNQPQHF

clone size: few
V gene: TRBV5-1
CDR3 protein: CASSLSPQSNQPQHF

clone size: .
V gene: TRBV28
CDR3 protein: CASTRGGPNTGELFF

clone size: few
V gene: TRBV14
CDR3 protein: CASSHRDRKASPLHF

clone size: .
V gene: TRBV30
CDR3 protein: CAWSVQGQPQHF

clone size: once
V gene: TRBV30
CDR3 protein: CAWSVWGNEQFF

clone size: .
V gene: TRBV11-1
CDR3 protein: CASSLDFGYMGNTEAFF

clone size: .
V gene: TRBV6-5
CDR3 protein: CASRSTGSYNSPLHF

clone size: .
V gene: TRBV7-8
CDR3 protein: CASSLAGLGEQFF

clone size: .
V gene: TRBV4-3
CDR3 protein: CASSQERPLGPQHF

clone size: .
V gene: TRBV27
CDR3 protein: CASSFGTGVKTQYF

clone size: .
V gene: TRBV30
CDR3 protein: CACRAASSYNEQFF

clone size: .
V gene: TRBV6-1
CDR3 protein: CASSGSWGVTQPQHF

clone size: .
V gene: TRBV4-2
CDR3 protein: CASSQAPPDPGELFF

clone size: .
V gene: TRBV5-1
CDR3 protein: CASSLARTGAGYTF

clone size: .
V gene: TRBV7-2
CDR3 protein: CASSFAASGMPEQYF

clone size: .
V gene: TRBV29-1
CDR3 protein: CSVEAASGRSSSYEQYF

clone size: few
V gene: TRBV9
CDR3 protein: CASSPYTGELFF

clone size: .
V gene: TRBV12-5
CDR3 protein: CASGLGQNTYEQYF

clone size: once
V gene: TRBV4-3
CDR3 protein: CASSQGGTVSGANVLTF